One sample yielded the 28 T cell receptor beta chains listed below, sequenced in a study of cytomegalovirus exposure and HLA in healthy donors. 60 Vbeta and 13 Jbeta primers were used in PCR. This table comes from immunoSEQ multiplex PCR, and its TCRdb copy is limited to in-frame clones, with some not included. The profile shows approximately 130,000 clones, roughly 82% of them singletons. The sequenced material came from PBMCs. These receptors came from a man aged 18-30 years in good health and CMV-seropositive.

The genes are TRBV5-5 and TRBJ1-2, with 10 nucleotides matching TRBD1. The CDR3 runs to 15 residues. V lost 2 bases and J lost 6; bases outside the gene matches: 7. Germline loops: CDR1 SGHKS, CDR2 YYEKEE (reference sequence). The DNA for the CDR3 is TGTGCCAGCAGCTTCTGGGGACAGGGGAACCATGGCTACACCTTC. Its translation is CASSFWGQGNHGYTF.

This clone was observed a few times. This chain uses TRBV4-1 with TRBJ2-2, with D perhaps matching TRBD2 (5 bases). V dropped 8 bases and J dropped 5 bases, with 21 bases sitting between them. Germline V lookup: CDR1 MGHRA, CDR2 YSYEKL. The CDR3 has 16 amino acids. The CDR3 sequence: CASHTPGKSDTGELFF. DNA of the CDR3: TGCGCCAGCCATACCCCCGGGAAATCCGATACCGGGGAGCTGTTTTTT.

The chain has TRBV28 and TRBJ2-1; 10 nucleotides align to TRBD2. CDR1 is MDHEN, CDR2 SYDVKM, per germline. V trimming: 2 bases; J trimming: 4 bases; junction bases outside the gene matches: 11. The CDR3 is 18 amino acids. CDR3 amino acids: CASSLPPKLAGLYNEQFF. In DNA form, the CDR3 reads TGTGCCAGCAGTTTACCTCCAAAACTAGCGGGGTTATACAATGAGCAGTTCTTC. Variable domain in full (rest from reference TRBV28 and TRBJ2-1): DVKVTQSSRYLVKRTGEKVFLECVQDMDHENMFWYRQDPGLGLRLIYFSYDVKMKEKGDIPEGYSVSREKKERFSLILESASTNQTSMYLCASSLPPKLAGLYNEQFFGPGTRLTVL.

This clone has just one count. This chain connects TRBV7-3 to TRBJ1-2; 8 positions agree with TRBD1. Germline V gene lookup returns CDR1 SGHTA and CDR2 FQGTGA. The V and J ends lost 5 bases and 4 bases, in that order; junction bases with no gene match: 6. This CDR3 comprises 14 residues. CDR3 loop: CASSPRGQTYGYTF. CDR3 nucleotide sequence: TGTGCCAGCAGCCCCAGGGGGCAAACCTATGGCTACACCTTC.

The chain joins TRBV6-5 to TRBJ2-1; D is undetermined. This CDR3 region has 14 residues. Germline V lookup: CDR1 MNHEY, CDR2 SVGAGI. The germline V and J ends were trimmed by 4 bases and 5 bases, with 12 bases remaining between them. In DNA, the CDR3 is TGTGCCAGCAGTTTAGTCTTCGGAGACAATGAGCAGTTCTTC. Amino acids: CASSLVFGDNEQFF.

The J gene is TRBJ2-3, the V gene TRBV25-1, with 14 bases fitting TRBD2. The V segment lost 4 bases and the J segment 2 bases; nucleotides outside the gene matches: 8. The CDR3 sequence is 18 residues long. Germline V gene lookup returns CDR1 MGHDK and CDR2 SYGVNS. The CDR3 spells CASSGTSGGRQFTDTQYF. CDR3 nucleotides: TGTGCCAGCAGTGGGACTAGCGGGGGGCGGCAATTCACAGATACGCAGTATTTT.

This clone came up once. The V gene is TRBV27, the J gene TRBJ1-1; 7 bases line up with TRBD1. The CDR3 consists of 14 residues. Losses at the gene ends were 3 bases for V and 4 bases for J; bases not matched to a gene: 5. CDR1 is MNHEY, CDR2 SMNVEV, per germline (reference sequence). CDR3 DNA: TGTGCCAGCAGTTTGCGTCAGGGGGGCACTGAAGCTTTCTTT. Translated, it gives CASSLRQGGTEAFF.

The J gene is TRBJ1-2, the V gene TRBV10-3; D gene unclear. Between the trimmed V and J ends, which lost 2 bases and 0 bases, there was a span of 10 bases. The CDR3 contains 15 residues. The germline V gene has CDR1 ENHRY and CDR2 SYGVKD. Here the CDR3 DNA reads TGTGCCATCAGTGAGGAAAACCGAGCTAACTATGGCTACACCTTC. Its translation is CAISEENRANYGYTF.

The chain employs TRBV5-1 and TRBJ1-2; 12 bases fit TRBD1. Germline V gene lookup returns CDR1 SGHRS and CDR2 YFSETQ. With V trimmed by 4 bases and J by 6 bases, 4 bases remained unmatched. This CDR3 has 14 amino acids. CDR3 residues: CASSPGQGADGYTF. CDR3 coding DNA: TGCGCCAGCAGCCCGGGACAGGGGGCGGATGGCTACACCTTC.

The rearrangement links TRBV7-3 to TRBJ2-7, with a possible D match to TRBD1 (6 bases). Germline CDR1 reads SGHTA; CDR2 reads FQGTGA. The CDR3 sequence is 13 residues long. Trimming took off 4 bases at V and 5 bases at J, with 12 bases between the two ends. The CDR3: CASSSRGGHEQYF. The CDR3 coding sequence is TGTGCCAGCAGCTCAAGAGGGGGTCACGAGCAGTACTTC.

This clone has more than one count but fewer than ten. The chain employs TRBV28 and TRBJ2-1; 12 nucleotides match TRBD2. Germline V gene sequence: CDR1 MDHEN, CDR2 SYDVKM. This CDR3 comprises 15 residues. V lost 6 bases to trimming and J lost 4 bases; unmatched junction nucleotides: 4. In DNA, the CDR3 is TGTGCCAGCAGAACAACTAGCGGGGGGTACAATGAGCAGTTCTTC. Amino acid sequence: CASRTTSGGYNEQFF.

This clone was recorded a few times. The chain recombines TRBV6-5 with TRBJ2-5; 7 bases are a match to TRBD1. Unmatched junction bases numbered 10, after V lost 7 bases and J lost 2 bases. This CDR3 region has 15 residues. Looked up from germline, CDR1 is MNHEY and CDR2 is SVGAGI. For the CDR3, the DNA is TGTGCCAGCAAGTTATTAGGGGGCCTACAAGAGACCCAGTACTTC. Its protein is CASKLLGGLQETQYF.

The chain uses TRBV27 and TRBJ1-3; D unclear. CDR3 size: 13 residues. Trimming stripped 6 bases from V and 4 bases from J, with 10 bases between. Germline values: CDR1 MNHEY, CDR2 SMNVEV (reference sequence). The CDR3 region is CASSQNIGNTIYF. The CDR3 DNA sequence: TGTGCCAGCAGCCAAAACATAGGAAACACCATATATTTT.

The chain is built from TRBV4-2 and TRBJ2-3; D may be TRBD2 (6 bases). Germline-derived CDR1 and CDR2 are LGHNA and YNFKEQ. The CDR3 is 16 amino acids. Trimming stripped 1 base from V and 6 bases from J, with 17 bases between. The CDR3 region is CASSQAGLRVSDTQYF. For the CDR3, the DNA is TGTGCCAGCAGCCAAGCGGGACTTAGGGTATCCGATACGCAGTATTTT.

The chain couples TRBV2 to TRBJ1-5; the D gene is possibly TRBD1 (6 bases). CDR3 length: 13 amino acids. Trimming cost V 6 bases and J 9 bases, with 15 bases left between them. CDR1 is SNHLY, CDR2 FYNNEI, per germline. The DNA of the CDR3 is TGTGCCAGCAGCTTACAGGGACGGGGGCCCCAGCATTTT. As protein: CASSLQGRGPQHF.

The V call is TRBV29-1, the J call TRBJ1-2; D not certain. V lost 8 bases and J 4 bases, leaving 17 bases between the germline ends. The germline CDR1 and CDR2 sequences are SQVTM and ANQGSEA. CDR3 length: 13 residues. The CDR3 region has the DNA TGCAGCCCTTGTGGAGGACTCGTCTATGGCTACACCTTC. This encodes CSPCGGLVYGYTF.

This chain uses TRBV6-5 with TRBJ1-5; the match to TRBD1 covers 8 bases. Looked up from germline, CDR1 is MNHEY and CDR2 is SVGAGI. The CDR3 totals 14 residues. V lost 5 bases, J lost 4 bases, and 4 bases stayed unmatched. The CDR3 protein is CASSQGQVNQPQHF. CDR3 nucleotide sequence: TGTGCCAGCAGTCAGGGACAGGTAAATCAGCCCCAGCATTTT.

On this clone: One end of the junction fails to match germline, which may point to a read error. CDR3: CASTGTAVPGANGLTF. Here the CDR3 DNA reads TGTGCCAGCACCGGGACAGCGGTTCCGGGGGCCAACGGCCTGACTTTC. The chain links TRBV13 to TRBJ2-6, with a tentative D call TRBD1 (7 bases). The CDR3 length is 16 residues. From germline, CDR1 is PRHDT and CDR2 FYEKMQ (reference sequence).

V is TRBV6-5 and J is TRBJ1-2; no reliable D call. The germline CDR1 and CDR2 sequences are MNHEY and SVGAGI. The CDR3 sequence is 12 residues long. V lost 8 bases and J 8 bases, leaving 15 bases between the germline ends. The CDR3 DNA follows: TGTGCCAGCGAGGCTGCAGTATGGGGCTACACCTTC. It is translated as CASEAAVWGYTF.

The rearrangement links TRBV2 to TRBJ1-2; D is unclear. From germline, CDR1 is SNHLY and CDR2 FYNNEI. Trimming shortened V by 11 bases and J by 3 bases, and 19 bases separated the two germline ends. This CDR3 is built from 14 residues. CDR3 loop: CAQTIGVHYYGYTF. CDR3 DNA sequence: TGTGCCCAAACGATCGGGGTGCATTACTATGGCTACACCTTC.

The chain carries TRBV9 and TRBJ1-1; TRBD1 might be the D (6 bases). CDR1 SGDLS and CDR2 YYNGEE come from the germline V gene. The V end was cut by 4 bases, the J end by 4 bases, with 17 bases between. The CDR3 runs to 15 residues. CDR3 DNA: TGTGCCAGCAGCCCCACGGCCAGGGGAGCCACTGAAGCTTTCTTT. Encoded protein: CASSPTARGATEAFF.

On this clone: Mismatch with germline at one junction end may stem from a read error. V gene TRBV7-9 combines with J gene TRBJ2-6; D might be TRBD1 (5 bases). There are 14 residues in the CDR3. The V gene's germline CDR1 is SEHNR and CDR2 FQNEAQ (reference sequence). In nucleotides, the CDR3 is TGTGCCAGCAGCCCCGCCTCTGGGGCCAACGGCCTGACTTTC. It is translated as CASSPASGANGLTF.

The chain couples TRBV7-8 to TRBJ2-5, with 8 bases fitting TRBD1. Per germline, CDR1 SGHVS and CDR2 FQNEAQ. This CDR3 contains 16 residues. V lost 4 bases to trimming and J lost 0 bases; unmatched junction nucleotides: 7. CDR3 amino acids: CASSSSRQGNQETQYF. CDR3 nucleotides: TGTGCCAGCAGCTCCAGCAGACAGGGGAACCAAGAGACCCAGTACTTC. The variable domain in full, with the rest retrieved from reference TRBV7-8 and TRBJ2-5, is GAGVSQSPRYKVAKRGQDVALRCDPISGHVSLFWYQQALGQGPEFLTYFQNEAQLDKSGLPSDRFFAERPEGSVSTLKIQRTQQEDSAVYLCASSSSRQGNQETQYFGPGTRLLVL.

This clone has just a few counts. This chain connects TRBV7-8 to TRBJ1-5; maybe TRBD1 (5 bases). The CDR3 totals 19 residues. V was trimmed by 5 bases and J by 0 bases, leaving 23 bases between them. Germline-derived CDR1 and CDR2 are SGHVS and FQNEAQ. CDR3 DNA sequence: TGTGCCAGCAGCCCGCTTAGGTTCCAGGGCCCCTATAGCAATCAGCCCCAGCATTTT. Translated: CASSPLRFQGPYSNQPQHF. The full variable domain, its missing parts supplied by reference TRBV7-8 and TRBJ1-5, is GAGVSQSPRYKVAKRGQDVALRCDPISGHVSLFWYQQALGQGPEFLTYFQNEAQLDKSGLPSDRFFAERPEGSVSTLKIQRTQQEDSAVYLCASSPLRFQGPYSNQPQHFGDGTRLSIL.

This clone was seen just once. The CDR3 loop reads CASRTGIRNEQFF. The CDR3 DNA reads as TGTGCCAGCAGGACAGGGATTAGGAATGAGCAGTTCTTC. The V call is TRBV28, the J call TRBJ2-1; 7 positions agree with TRBD1. The germline gives CDR1 MDHEN, CDR2 SYDVKM. The J segment lost 7 bases and the V segment lost 6 bases, leaving 6 bases of the junction unmatched. CDR3 length: 13 amino acids. The variable domain in full, with the rest retrieved from reference TRBV28 and TRBJ2-1, is DVKVTQSSRYLVKRTGEKVFLECVQDMDHENMFWYRQDPGLGLRLIYFSYDVKMKEKGDIPEGYSVSREKKERFSLILESASTNQTSMYLCASRTGIRNEQFFGPGTRLTVL.

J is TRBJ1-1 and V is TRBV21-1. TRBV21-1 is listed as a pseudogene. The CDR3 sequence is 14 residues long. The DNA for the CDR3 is TGTGCCAGCAGCAAACCCGGGCGGGTAAGAGAAGCTTTCTTT. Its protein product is CASSKPGRVREAFF.

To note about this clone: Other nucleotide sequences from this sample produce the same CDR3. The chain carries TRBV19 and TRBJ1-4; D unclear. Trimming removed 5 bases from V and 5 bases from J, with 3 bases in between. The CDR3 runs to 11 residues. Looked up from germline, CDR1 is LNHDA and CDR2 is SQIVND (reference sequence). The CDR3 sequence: CASSLNEKLFF. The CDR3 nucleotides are TGTGCCAGTAGTCTAAATGAAAAACTGTTTTTT.

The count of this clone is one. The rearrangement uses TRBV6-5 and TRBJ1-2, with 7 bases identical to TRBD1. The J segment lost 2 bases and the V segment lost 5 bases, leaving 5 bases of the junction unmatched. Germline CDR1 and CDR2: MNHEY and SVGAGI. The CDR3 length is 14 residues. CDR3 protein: CASSQQGLNYGYTF. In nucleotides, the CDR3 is TGTGCCAGCAGTCAACAGGGGTTGAACTATGGCTACACCTTC.